These T cell receptor beta chains were read from a single sample in a study of T cell repertoires in cytomegalovirus infection. MiXCR was run by TCRdb on the reads, yielding one entry per CDR3 protein. The data hold 510,000 or so distinct CDR3 sequences, with 26% observed a single time. The sample taken for sequencing was PBMCs. These receptors all stem from a human donor in good health (CMV status not recorded). Some clones in this sample may be carry-over from other donors' samples. CDR3s include the opening cysteine and the closing phenylalanine or tryptophan. The D gene is left open where the match is weak. Some rows mark clone size as missing; the rest say once, few, many or name a class of expanded clone.

>few|-|TRBJ1-1|TRBV4-3
TGCGCCAGCAGCCAAGATGGGGCATGGCAGGGGCCCTCTTGGAACACTGAAGCTTTCTTT
CASSQDGAWQGPSWNTEAFF
>-|-|TRBJ1-1|TRBV6-6
TGTGCCAGCAGGACCCGCCCTGAAGCTTTCTTT
CASRTRPEAFF
>many|-|TRBJ2-1|TRBV7-2
TGTGCCAGCAGCTTAGGGTGGGCTACCTACAATGAGCAGTTCTTC
CASSLGWATYNEQFF
>many|TRBD2|TRBJ2-1|TRBV7-8
TGTGCCAGCAGCTCCAGGGTTTTGGGGCTAGCGGAGTACAATGAGCAGTTCTTC
CASSSRVLGLAEYNEQFF
>-|-|TRBJ1-1|TRBV7-2
TGTGCCAGCAGCCCCCCCGGGAGGAGCACTGAAGCTTTCTTT
CASSPPGRSTEAFF
>-|-|TRBJ1-2|TRBV7-2
TGTGCCAGCAGCTTAGGCCTGATTGGGGGTGGCTACACCTTC
CASSLGLIGGGYTF
>few|-|TRBJ2-5|TRBV14
TGTGCCAGCAGCCAAGACGGTTTAATAGGACGGTGGGAAGAGGCCCAGTACTTC
CASSQDGLIGRWEEAQYF
>many|-|TRBJ2-3|TRBV7-2
TGTGCCAGCAGCCCACGGCGGTTCACAGATACGCAGTATTTT
CASSPRRFTDTQYF
>medium-sized|TRBD1|TRBJ2-4|TRBV7-2
TGTGCCAGCAGCTTAGTCGGGGGGACAGGGGGCAAAAACATTCAGTACTTC
CASSLVGGTGGKNIQYF
>-|-|TRBJ2-1|TRBV6-4
TGTGCCAGCAGTGTTATGATAGGTGCCTACAATGAGCAGTTCTTC
CASSVMIGAYNEQFF
>-|-|TRBJ2-1|TRBV28
TGTGCCAGCACCGCCGGGACCCACTCCTACAATGAGCAGTTCTTC
CASTAGTHSYNEQFF
>few|-|TRBJ2-5|TRBV7-9
TGTGCCAGCAGCACCAAGAACCAAGAGACCCAGTACTTC
CASSTKNQETQYF
>many|-|TRBJ1-5|TRBV7-2
TGTGCCAGCAGCGTACAGGGTGGGCCCCAGCATTTT
CASSVQGGPQHF
>few|-|TRBJ2-2|TRBV29-1
TGCAGCGCCACGCCCCGGGTCTCCCCGGGGAACACCGGGGAGCTGTTTTTT
CSATPRVSPGNTGELFF
>-|-|TRBJ1-2|TRBV28
TGTGCCAGCAGTTTCCCAGCCGGCCGGTCCTGGGGCTACACCTTC
CASSFPAGRSWGYTF
>few|-|TRBJ1-1|TRBV6-2/TRBV6-3
TGTGCCAGCAGTTACTCCTATTCCACTGAAGCTTTCTTT
CASSYSYSTEAFF
>few|TRBD2|TRBJ2-1|TRBV7-2
TGTGCCAGCAGCTCGCCATTCTATAGCGGGAGCTCCTACAATGAGCAGTTCTTC
CASSSPFYSGSSYNEQFF